A single sample is the source of the 24 T cell receptor beta chains below, sequenced in a study of neurological immune-mediated disorders. Each CDR3 protein is one row after TCRdb ran MiXCR on the 5' RACE reads. The sample lists about 120,000 distinct CDR3 sequences, about 3.4% occurring once. Specimen: PBMCs. These receptors all stem from a woman aged 25 to 39 with multiple sclerosis.

The sample holds a few counts of this clonotype. A read error is possible here, since a much larger clone lies one base away. The V and J genes are TRBV30 and TRBJ2-5, with D perhaps matching TRBD2 (6 bases). The germline gives CDR1 GTSNPN, CDR2 SVGIG (reference sequence). Trimming cost V 5 bases and J 7 bases, with 14 bases left between them. The CDR3 has 12 residues. For the CDR3, the DNA is TGTGCCTGGGGGGGGACGCGAAGGACCCAGTACTTC. It codes for CAWGGTRRTQYF.

In its sample, this clonotype was seen many times. The rearrangement uses TRBV20-1 and TRBJ1-4; D uncertain. This CDR3 comprises 14 residues. The V end was cut by 5 bases, the J end by 0 bases, with 10 bases between. Germline V CDR1 and CDR2: DFQATT, SNEGSKA (reference sequence). CDR3 loop: CSAVGGPTNEKLFF. DNA of the CDR3: TGCAGTGCTGTGGGAGGACCAACTAATGAAAAACTGTTTTTT.

This clonotype appeared many times. The chain is built from TRBV28 and TRBJ1-5, with 8 nucleotides matching TRBD1. V trimming: 6 bases; J trimming: 2 bases; junction bases outside the gene matches: 6. The CDR3 is 15 residues long. From germline, CDR1 is MDHEN and CDR2 SYDVKM. The CDR3 sequence: CASRGQGGRNQPQHF. CDR3 DNA: TGTGCCAGCAGAGGACAGGGAGGACGCAATCAGCCCCAGCATTTT. The complete variable domain, with remaining parts taken from reference TRBV28 and TRBJ1-5, reads DVKVTQSSRYLVKRTGEKVFLECVQDMDHENMFWYRQDPGLGLRLIYFSYDVKMKEKGDIPEGYSVSREKKERFSLILESASTNQTSMYLCASRGQGGRNQPQHFGDGTRLSIL.

This clonotype was recorded at least ten times. CDR3 DNA: TGCAGCGTTGGCCCCACAGGGAACTATGGCTACACCTTC. Translated: CSVGPTGNYGYTF. The rearrangement links TRBV29-1 to TRBJ1-2; tentatively, D is TRBD1 (6 bases). Trimming took 4 bases from V and 2 from J, leaving 11 bases between them. This CDR3 comprises 13 residues. Looked up from germline, CDR1 is SQVTM and CDR2 is ANQGSEA.

Many counts were recorded for this clonotype. The chain uses TRBV4-3 and TRBJ1-1; tentative D call: TRBD1 (6 bases). V gave up 0 bases and J gave up 6 bases, with 11 bases separating them. The CDR3 has 14 residues. Germline V gives CDR1 LGHNA, CDR2 YSLEER. In DNA form, the CDR3 reads TGCGCCAGCAGCCAAGATCAGGGGTGGGCTGAAGCTTTCTTT. The encoded protein is CASSQDQGWAEAFF.

This chain connects TRBV6-5 to TRBJ1-2, with a weak D call TRBD1 (6 bases). The CDR3 runs 17 residues. Germline assignment: CDR1 MNHEY and CDR2 SVGAGI. V was clipped by 0 bases and J by 5 bases, with 19 bases between them. The CDR3 coding sequence is TGTGCCAGCAGTTACTCCCCCGATTGGGGGGCTAGATATGGCTACACCTTC. Translating it yields CASSYSPDWGARYGYTF.

This clonotype was counted ten times or more. The rearrangement links TRBV29-1 to TRBJ1-2, with unresolved D. The ends were cut back, 2 bases at V and 4 bases at J, with 23 bases in the middle. Per germline, CDR1 SQVTM and CDR2 ANQGSEA. This CDR3 has 17 residues. CDR3 DNA sequence: TGCAGCGTTGAAAACAGTCTATCAACCCATGGTCTCTATGGCTACACCTTC. This gives the protein CSVENSLSTHGLYGYTF.

In its sample, this clonotype was seen many times. V gene TRBV4-1 combines with J gene TRBJ2-3, with TRBD2 matching 7 bases. V lost 6 bases, J lost 1 base, and 4 bases stayed unmatched. The CDR3 consists of 14 residues. Per germline, CDR1 MGHRA and CDR2 YSYEKL. The DNA of the CDR3 is TGCGCCAGCAGGAGCAGCGGGGGCACAGATACGCAGTATTTT. Protein sequence: CASRSSGGTDTQYF.

The sample holds many counts of this clonotype. The V and J genes are TRBV20-1 and TRBJ2-3; 8 positions agree with TRBD2. The CDR3 totals 14 residues. Germline V gene sequence: CDR1 DFQATT, CDR2 SNEGSKA (reference sequence). J was trimmed by 2 bases and V by 4 bases; bases with no gene match: 5. The CDR3 DNA sequence: TGCAGTGCTACGATAGCGGGAATCACAGATACGCAGTATTTT. It is translated as CSATIAGITDTQYF.

In this sample, this clonotype turned up many times. V gene TRBV10-3 combines with J gene TRBJ1-5; D uncertain. The CDR3 runs to 15 residues. Germline CDR1 reads ENHRY; CDR2 reads SYGVKD. V was cut by 2 bases and J by 1 base, with 9 bases left in between. The CDR3: CAISEGKGSNQPQHF. The CDR3 region has the DNA TGTGCCATCAGTGAGGGGAAGGGCAGCAATCAGCCCCAGCATTTT.

The chain is built from TRBV6-1 and TRBJ1-1; tentatively, D is TRBD1 (6 bases). The CDR3 is 13 residues long. V lost 6 bases to trimming and J lost 4 bases, with 12 bases between them. Germline CDR1 reads MNHNS; CDR2 reads SASEGT. In nucleotides, the CDR3 is TGTGCCAGCAGGAAACAGGGTAGCACTGAAGCTTTCTTT. Its protein is CASRKQGSTEAFF.

The chain is built from TRBV18 and TRBJ2-1, with TRBD1 as a possible D gene (5 bases). The CDR3 contains 15 residues. CDR1 and CDR2 from the germline V gene are KGHSH and LQKENI. Trimming cost V 5 bases and J 2 bases, with 13 bases left between them. Here the CDR3 reads CASSTRQIPYNEQFF. The CDR3 region has the DNA TGTGCCAGCTCAACCCGACAGATCCCCTACAATGAGCAGTTCTTC.

This clonotype was found many times. The chain couples TRBV12-3 or TRBV12-4 to TRBJ2-3, with TRBD1 identical over 8 bases. The CDR3 totals 14 residues. Germline trimming cut 5 bases from V and 1 base from J; bases unmatched to any gene: 2. CDR3 bases: TGTGCCAGCAGTCCAGGGGGCGGCACAGATACGCAGTATTTT. The encoded protein is CASSPGGGTDTQYF.

At least ten counts were recorded for this clonotype. The chain is built from TRBV4-1 and TRBJ1-2, with D possibly matching TRBD1 (5 bases). Germline V gene data show CDR1 as MGHRA and CDR2 as YSYEKL. The CDR3 is 13 residues long. V was trimmed by 0 bases and J by 8 bases, leaving 10 bases between them. DNA for the CDR3: TGCGCCAGCAGCCAAGATCCTGGGGGAGGCTACACCTTC. This translates into CASSQDPGGGYTF.

This chain's CDR3 is CASSTGTAYGYTF. The CDR3 nucleotides read TGTGCCAGCAGTACCGGGACAGCCTATGGCTACACCTTC. The chain employs TRBV25-1 and TRBJ1-2; 7 nucleotides agree with TRBD1. The CDR3 sequence is 13 residues long. CDR1 and CDR2 from the germline V gene are MGHDK and SYGVNS. The trim removed 5 bases at V and 4 bases at J, leaving 4 bases unmatched.

At least ten counts were recorded for this clonotype. CDR3 amino acids: CASSPRPSAHGGLVEAFF. DNA of the CDR3: TGTGCCAGCAGTCCGCGGCCCTCCGCTCACGGGGGGCTCGTTGAAGCTTTCTTT. The chain combines TRBV12-3 or TRBV12-4 with TRBJ1-1; possibly TRBD1 for D (6 bases). CDR3 length equals 18 residues. Trimming removed 5 bases from V and 7 bases from J, with 29 bases in between.

This clonotype was detected a few times. It may be a read error: a sequence one base away is much more abundant. The chain recombines TRBV12-3 or TRBV12-4 with TRBJ1-1, with D maybe TRBD1 (6 bases). There are 18 residues in the CDR3. V dropped 5 bases and J dropped 7 bases, with 29 bases sitting between them. DNA of the CDR3: TGTGCCAGCAGTCCGCGGCCCTACGCTCACGGGGGGCTCGTTGAAGCTTTCTTT. Amino acids: CASSPRPYAHGGLVEAFF.

In its sample, this clonotype was seen many times. The gene calls are TRBV29-1 and TRBJ1-2; no firm D call. The CDR3 spans 13 residues. Trimming removed 0 bases from V and 3 bases from J, with 8 bases in between. Per the germline V gene, CDR1 is SQVTM and CDR2 is ANQGSEA. CDR3: CSVEEVGYYGYTF. DNA for the CDR3: TGCAGCGTTGAAGAGGTCGGGTACTATGGCTACACCTTC.

Many counts were recorded for this clonotype. The V gene is TRBV21-1, the J gene TRBJ2-6. TRBV21-1 is termed a pseudogene. The CDR3 runs to 16 residues. CDR3 nucleotides: TGTGCCAGCAGCAAAGCGGTCAGAGCTGGGGCCAACGTCCTGACTTTC. Translated, it gives CASSKAVRAGANVLTF.

This clonotype came up many times. The chain carries TRBV7-2 and TRBJ2-3; either TRBD1 or TRBD2 may fit D (5 bases each). V shed 0 bases and J shed 4 bases, with 17 bases lying between them. Germline CDR1 SGHTA, CDR2 FQGNSA. The length of the CDR3 is 17 residues. The CDR3: CASSLAPPPGTADTQYF. CDR3 nucleotides: TGTGCCAGCAGCTTAGCGCCCCCCCCGGGGACCGCAGATACGCAGTATTTT.

This clonotype was seen repeatedly, ten times or more. V usage is TRBV3-1 and J usage is TRBJ1-1; D is uncertain. The CDR3 has 14 residues. V lost 1 base, J lost 4 bases, and 10 bases lay in between. Germline loops: CDR1 LGHDT, CDR2 YNNKEL (reference sequence). Here the CDR3 DNA reads TGTGCCAGCAGCCAAGTTTGGGCGTCCACTGAAGCTTTCTTT. Its translation: CASSQVWASTEAFF.

The chain uses TRBV10-3 and TRBJ2-3, with a possible D match to TRBD1 (6 bases). V lost 6 bases and J lost 5, with 12 bases in between. The CDR3 runs to 13 residues. Germline V lookup: CDR1 ENHRY, CDR2 SYGVKD. This CDR3 is CAIRDTGLDTQYF. DNA of the CDR3: TGTGCCATCAGAGACACAGGGTTAGATACGCAGTATTTT.

In this sample, this clonotype turned up many times. The chain uses TRBV7-2 and TRBJ1-2; 12 bases fit TRBD1. Germline V gives CDR1 SGHTA, CDR2 FQGNSA. This CDR3 has 16 residues. V trimming: 3 bases; J trimming: 2 bases; junction bases outside the gene matches: 4. The CDR3 DNA reads as TGTGCCAGCAGCTTGGGGACAGGGGGCAAAAACTATGGCTACACCTTC. The encoded protein is CASSLGTGGKNYGYTF.

Many counts were recorded for this clonotype. The V call is TRBV20-1, the J call TRBJ2-1; 8 positions agree with TRBD2. The CDR3 has 16 amino acids. V shed 1 base and J 6 bases; nucleotides not matched to a gene: 11. Germline V lookup: CDR1 DFQATT, CDR2 SNEGSKA (reference sequence). Here the CDR3 reads CSARGPSGRVFNEQFF. CDR3 nucleotide sequence: TGCAGTGCTAGAGGCCCGAGCGGGAGAGTCTTCAATGAGCAGTTCTTC.